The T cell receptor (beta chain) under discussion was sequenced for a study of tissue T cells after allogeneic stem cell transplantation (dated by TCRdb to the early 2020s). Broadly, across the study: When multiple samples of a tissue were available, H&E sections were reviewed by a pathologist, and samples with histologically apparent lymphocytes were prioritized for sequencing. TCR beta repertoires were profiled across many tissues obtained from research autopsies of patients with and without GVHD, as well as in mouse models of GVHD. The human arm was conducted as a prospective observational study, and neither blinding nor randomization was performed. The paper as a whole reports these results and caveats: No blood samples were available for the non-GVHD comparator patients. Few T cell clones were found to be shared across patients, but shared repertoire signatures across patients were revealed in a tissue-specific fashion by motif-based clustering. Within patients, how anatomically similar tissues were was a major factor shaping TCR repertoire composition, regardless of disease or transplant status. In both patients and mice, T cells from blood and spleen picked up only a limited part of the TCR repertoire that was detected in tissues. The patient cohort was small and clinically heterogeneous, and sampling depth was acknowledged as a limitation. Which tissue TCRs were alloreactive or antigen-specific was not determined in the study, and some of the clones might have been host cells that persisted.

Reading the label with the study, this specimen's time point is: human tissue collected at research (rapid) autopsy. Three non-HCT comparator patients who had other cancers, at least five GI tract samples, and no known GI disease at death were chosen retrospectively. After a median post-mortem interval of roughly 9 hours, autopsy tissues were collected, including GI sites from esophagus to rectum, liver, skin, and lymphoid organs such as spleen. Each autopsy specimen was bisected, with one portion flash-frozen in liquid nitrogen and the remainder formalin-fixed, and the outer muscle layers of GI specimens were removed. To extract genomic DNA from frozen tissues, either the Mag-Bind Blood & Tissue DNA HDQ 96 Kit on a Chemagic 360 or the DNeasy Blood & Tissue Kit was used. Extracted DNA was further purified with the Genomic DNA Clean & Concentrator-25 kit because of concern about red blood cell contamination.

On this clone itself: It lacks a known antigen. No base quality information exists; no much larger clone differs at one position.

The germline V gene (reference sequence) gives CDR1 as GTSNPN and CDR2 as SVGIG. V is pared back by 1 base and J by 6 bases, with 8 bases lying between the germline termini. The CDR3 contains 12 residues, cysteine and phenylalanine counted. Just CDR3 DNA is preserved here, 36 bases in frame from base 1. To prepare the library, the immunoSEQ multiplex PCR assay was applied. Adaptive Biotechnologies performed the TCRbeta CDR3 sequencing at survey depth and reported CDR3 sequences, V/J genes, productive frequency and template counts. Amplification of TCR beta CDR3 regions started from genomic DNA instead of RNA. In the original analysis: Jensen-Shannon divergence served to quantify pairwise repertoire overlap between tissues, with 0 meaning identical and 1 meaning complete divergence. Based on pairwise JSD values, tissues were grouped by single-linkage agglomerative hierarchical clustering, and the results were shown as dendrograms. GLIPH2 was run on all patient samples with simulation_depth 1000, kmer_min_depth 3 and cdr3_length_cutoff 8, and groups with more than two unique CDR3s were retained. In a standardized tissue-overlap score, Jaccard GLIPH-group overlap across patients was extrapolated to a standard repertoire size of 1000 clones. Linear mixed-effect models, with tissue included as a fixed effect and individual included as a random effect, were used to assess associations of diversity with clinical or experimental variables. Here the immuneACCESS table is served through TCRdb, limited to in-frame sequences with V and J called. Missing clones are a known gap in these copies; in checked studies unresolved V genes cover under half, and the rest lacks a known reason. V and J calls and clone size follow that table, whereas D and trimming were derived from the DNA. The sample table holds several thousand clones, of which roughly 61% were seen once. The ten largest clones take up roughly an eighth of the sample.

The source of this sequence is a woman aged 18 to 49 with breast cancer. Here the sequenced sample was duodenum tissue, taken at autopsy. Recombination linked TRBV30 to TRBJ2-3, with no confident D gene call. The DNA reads TGTGCCTGGAGTGAACCCACCGATACGCAGTATTTT. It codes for CAWSEPTDTQYF.